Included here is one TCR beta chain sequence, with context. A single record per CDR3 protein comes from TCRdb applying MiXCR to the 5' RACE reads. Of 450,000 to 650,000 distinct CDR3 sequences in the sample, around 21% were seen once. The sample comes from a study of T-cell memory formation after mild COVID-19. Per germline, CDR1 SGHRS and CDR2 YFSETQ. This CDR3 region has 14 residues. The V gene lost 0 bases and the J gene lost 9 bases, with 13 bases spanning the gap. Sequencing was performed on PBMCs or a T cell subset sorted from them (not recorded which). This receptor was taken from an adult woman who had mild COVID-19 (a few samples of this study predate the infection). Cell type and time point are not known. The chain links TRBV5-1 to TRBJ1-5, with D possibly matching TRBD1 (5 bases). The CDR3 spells CASSLAGSGWPQHF. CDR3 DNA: TGCGCCAGCAGCTTGGCAGGGTCAGGTTGGCCCCAGCATTTT.